This is a list of T cell receptor beta chains from one sample in a study of control samples from healthy donors and cancer patients. Method: immunoSEQ multiplex PCR; TCRdb's copy keeps in-frame clones and lacks some. Of about 120,000 clones listed, around 89% are singletons. The sample comprised PBMCs. The receptors derive from a woman aged 50 to 60 with colorectal cancer. Each CDR3 is given with its conserved first and last residue. D genes are given only for firm matches. Clone size appears in some rows only: once, few, many, or a class for an expanded clone.

j_call,v_call,d_call,clone_size,cdr3_nt,cdr3_aa
TRBJ1-2,TRBV19,TRBD1,NA,TGTGCCAGTAGTATGGGGGTTACAGGGGCTAACTATGGCTACACCTTC,CASSMGVTGANYGYTF
TRBJ2-1,TRBV5-6,NA,NA,TGTGCCAGCAGCCCCTCGGATCCGGGACGAACTCTAGGTGAGCAGTTCTTC,CASSPSDPGRTLGEQFF
TRBJ2-2,TRBV6-5,NA,NA,TGTGCCATCCGGGGCACCGGGGAGCTGTTTTTT,CAIRGTGELFF
TRBJ2-3,TRBV5-1,NA,NA,TGCGCCAGCAAAGGGGGGGCGGGAGTTCATGATACGCAGTATTTT,CASKGGAGVHDTQYF
TRBJ2-3,TRBV7-8,NA,NA,TGTGCCAGCAGCCGCGTTTGGGGGATGACAGGACGCTGGATAGATACGCAGTATTTT,CASSRVWGMTGRWIDTQYF
TRBJ1-2,TRBV6-1,NA,NA,TGTGCCAGCAGTGAAGCGGATGTCAGGGGCTATGGCTACACCTTC,CASSEADVRGYGYTF
TRBJ2-7,TRBV11-2,TRBD1,NA,TGTGCCAGCAGCTTAGCCGGACAGGGGGGCAACGAGCAGTACTTC,CASSLAGQGGNEQYF
TRBJ2-1,TRBV6-1,NA,NA,TGTGCCAGCAGTGAAGACTGGGGGCTCGACAATGAGCAGTTCTTC,CASSEDWGLDNEQFF
TRBJ2-3,TRBV24-1,TRBD2,NA,TGTGCCACCAGTGACCCCGGGACTAGCGGGAGCACAGATACGCAGTATTTT,CATSDPGTSGSTDTQYF
TRBJ2-1,TRBV11-3,NA,NA,TGTGCCAGCAGCCTGGGTACAGGGCCTAATGAGCAGTTCTTC,CASSLGTGPNEQFF
TRBJ2-3,TRBV7-9,NA,NA,TGTGCCAGCGCCCCCAAGGAGTTCACAGATACGCAGTATTTT,CASAPKEFTDTQYF
TRBJ2-7,TRBV6-1,TRBD1,NA,TGTGCCAGCAGTGAGGGGACAGGGGGCGACGAGCAGTACTTC,CASSEGTGGDEQYF
TRBJ2-1,TRBV18,NA,NA,TGTGCCAGCTCACCAGCGACAGCCAATGAGCAGTTCTTC,CASSPATANEQFF
TRBJ2-1,TRBV7-9,NA,NA,TGTGCCAGCAGCTTAGGGACCGGGGCACCCAATGAGCAGTTCTTC,CASSLGTGAPNEQFF
TRBJ1-5,TRBV10-3,NA,NA,TGTGCCATCAGTGAGTCGGCAGTCATCGTCAGCAATCAGCCCCAGCATTTT,CAISESAVIVSNQPQHF
TRBJ2-1,TRBV14,TRBD2,NA,TGTGCCAGCAGCCAAGGTCGCTACTCTGGGGGGGGTAACGACAATGAGCAGTTCTTC,CASSQGRYSGGGNDNEQFF
TRBJ1-6,TRBV28,NA,NA,TGTGCCAGCATCAAGGACGGCTCCTATAATTCACCCCTCCACTTT,CASIKDGSYNSPLHF
TRBJ2-5,TRBV5-6,TRBD1,NA,TGTGCCAGCAGCTTAGACCGGGACAGGGGGCGATTTGGAGAGACCCAGTACTTC,CASSLDRDRGRFGETQYF
TRBJ2-7,TRBV29-1,NA,NA,TGCAGCGTTGGCGAGATCGGGTACGAGCAGTACTTC,CSVGEIGYEQYF
TRBJ1-4,TRBV19,NA,NA,TGTGCCAGTAGTATTGCAGGGGATAATGAAAAACTGTTTTTT,CASSIAGDNEKLFF
TRBJ2-3,TRBV19,NA,NA,TGTGCCAGTAGGGCTGGATCCACAGATACGCAGTATTTT,CASRAGSTDTQYF
TRBJ2-3,TRBV5-1,TRBD2,few,TGCGCCAGCACCGAGGGACTAGCGGGGGGACGTGATACGCAGTATTTT,CASTEGLAGGRDTQYF
TRBJ1-6,TRBV5-1,TRBD1,NA,TGCGCCAGCAGCCTGGACAGGGCTGATAATTCACCCCTCCACTTT,CASSLDRADNSPLHF
TRBJ1-6,TRBV6-6,TRBD1,NA,TGTGCCAGCAGTAGTAGGGACAGGGGGAATTCACCCCTCCACTTT,CASSSRDRGNSPLHF
TRBJ2-7,TRBV5-1,TRBD1,NA,TGCGCCAGCAGCTTGGCCGGGGACAGGGGATACGAGCAGTACTTC,CASSLAGDRGYEQYF
TRBJ1-2,TRBV20-1,NA,few,TGCAGTGCTAGTTATGGCAGGCTAGCGGTACACTATGGCTACACCTTC,CSASYGRLAVHYGYTF
TRBJ2-5,TRBV6-6,TRBD2,NA,TGTGCCAGCAGCAGTAGCGGGGAGTCCAAAGAGACCCAGTACTTC,CASSSSGESKETQYF
TRBJ2-1,TRBV18,NA,once,TGTGCCAGCTCCCCAACAAAGACCAATGAGCAGTTCTTC,CASSPTKTNEQFF
TRBJ1-1,TRBV7-8,NA,NA,TGTGCCAGCAGCTTAGCGATGTCAGGGACTTCTCTCTCTGAAGCTTTCTTT,CASSLAMSGTSLSEAFF
TRBJ2-3,TRBV9,NA,NA,TGTGCCAGCAGCGGGTTAGATACGCAGTATTTT,CASSGLDTQYF
TRBJ2-2,TRBV29-1,NA,NA,TGCAGCGTTGAAGTTAGCGCCGGGGAGCTGTTTTTT,CSVEVSAGELFF
TRBJ1-3,TRBV5-8,TRBD1,medium-sized,TGTGCCAGCAGCTCCGACAGGGTCCCTGGAAACACCATATATTTT,CASSSDRVPGNTIYF
TRBJ2-1,TRBV7-3,NA,NA,TGTGCCAGCAGCGTGTCCGGGACTCCTGGCTCCTACAATGAGCAGTTCTTC,CASSVSGTPGSYNEQFF
TRBJ2-7,TRBV18,NA,NA,TGTGCCAGCTCACCAGGTCATTCGGGGGAATCGGGGCAGTACTTC,CASSPGHSGESGQYF
TRBJ1-3,TRBV30,TRBD1,NA,TGTGCCTGGAGTGGCAACAGGGGGCTAAGAAACACCATATATTTT,CAWSGNRGLRNTIYF
TRBJ2-7,TRBV4-1,NA,NA,TGCGCCAGCAGCCAGGTAGCGGCGACCTACGAGCAGTACTTC,CASSQVAATYEQYF
TRBJ2-7,TRBV18,TRBD1,NA,TGTGCCAGCTCACCCGGACAGGGCCCCGACGAGCAGTACTTC,CASSPGQGPDEQYF
TRBJ2-1,TRBV15,NA,NA,TGTGCCACCAGCGGGCAGAATTACAATGAGCAGTTCTTC,CATSGQNYNEQFF
TRBJ2-3,TRBV20-1,NA,NA,TGCAGTGCTAGTGGTGGGGCGGGGGCGACAGATACGCAGTATTTT,CSASGGAGATDTQYF
TRBJ2-5,TRBV7-9,NA,NA,TGTGCCAGCAGCCCCCCCCGGGGTGAGACCCAGTACTTC,CASSPPRGETQYF
TRBJ1-5,TRBV5-6,NA,NA,TGTGCCAGCAGCTTGGGGGGCGGCTTCAATCAGCCCCAGCATTTT,CASSLGGGFNQPQHF
TRBJ2-2,TRBV3-1/TRBV3-2,NA,NA,TGTGCCAGCAGCCCCCCCGCCGGGAACACCGGGGAGCTGTTTTTT,CASSPPAGNTGELFF
TRBJ2-2,TRBV5-1,NA,NA,TGCGCCAGCAGCGAGAGGGTCCTCCCCGGGGAGCTGTTTTTT,CASSERVLPGELFF
TRBJ2-1,TRBV5-1,TRBD1,NA,TGCGCCAGCAGCCCACAGGGGTCAACCCCCGATGAGCAGTTCTTC,CASSPQGSTPDEQFF
TRBJ1-1,TRBV24-1,NA,NA,TGTGCCACCAGTGCTTGGGGAGGGAAAGCTTTCTTT,CATSAWGGKAFF